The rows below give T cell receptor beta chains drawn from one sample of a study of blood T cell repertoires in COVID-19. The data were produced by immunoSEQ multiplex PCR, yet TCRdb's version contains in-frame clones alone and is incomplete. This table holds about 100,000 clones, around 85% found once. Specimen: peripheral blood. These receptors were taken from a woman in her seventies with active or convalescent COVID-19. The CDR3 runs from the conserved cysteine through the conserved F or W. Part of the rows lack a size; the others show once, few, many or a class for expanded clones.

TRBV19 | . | CASSLRGQRGNTEAFF
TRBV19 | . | CASSIASGRSNEQFF
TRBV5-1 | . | CASSWSGRGSTGELFF
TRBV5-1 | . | CASSLTIGQGSYEQYF
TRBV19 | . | CASNGGISFGQPQHF
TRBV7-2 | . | CASSRRDRFNEQYF
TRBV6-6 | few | CASRGKDRESSPLHF
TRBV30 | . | CAWRSSGRANEQFF
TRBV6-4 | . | CASSDVPSQGDRKDNEQFF
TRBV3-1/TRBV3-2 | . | CASSQARANSPLHF
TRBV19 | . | CASQGYTEAFF
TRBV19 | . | CASSITGGNQPQHF
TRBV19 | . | CASSIEMWTSYGYTF
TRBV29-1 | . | CSVSSAGANVLTF
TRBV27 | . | CASSLAGGPDTQYF
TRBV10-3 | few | CAISESLPGSGNTIYF
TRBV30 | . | CAWSVQGGSYNEQFF
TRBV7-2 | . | CASSPRRLDDEQFF
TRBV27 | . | CASSSGGAALYEQYF
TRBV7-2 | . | CASSLQPIAGGPQETQYF
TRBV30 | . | CAWSAKQGHNYGYTF
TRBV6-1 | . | CASREEQYSNQPQHF
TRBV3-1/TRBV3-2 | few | CASSQVGAGLNNEQFF
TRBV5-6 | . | CASSLYRGIYNSPLHF
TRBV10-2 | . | CASSATGRSQHF
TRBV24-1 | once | CATSDRGQGAYQETQYF
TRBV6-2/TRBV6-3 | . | CASSYSIVRFSGYTF
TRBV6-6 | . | CASSFWGTDSPLHF
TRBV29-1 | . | CSVVEREKGSYNEQFF
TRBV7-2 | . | CASSLATGSYEQYF
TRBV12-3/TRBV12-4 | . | CASNLRGYGYTF
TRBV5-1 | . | CASSSRLADNEQFF
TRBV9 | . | CASSVEGGDYGETQYF
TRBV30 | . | CAWNSGGAPTGELFF
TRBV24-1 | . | CATSDSKGMINQPQHF
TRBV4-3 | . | CASSQDQAGTYYGYTF
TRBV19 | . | CASSMDPRNGGAFF
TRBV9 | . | CASSVGPLRDRGNSPLHF
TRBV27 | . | CASSPLAGGQETQYF
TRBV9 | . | CASSVGTGPNTGELFF
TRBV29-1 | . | CSVGQNQPQHF
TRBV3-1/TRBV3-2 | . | CASSHGLAGGPETQYF
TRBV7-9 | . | CASSGTGSENIQYF
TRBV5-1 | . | CASSTDRAGETQYF
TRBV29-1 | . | CSVGDFGDQGDEQYF
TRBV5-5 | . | CASRPDRFSGPGELFF
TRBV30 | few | CAWTGQGGSEQYF
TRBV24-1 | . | CATSDVTGVNQPQHF